Listed below are T cell receptor beta chains from one sample, sequenced in a study of cytotoxic CD8 clonotypes in ibrutinib-treated CLL. The data were produced by immunoSEQ multiplex PCR, yet TCRdb's version contains in-frame clones alone and is incomplete. The table includes fewer than 100,000 clones, 70% to 80% detected once. The sample was PBMCs, taken after 12 months of ibrutinib treatment. All receptors derive from a human donor with chronic lymphocytic leukemia. The CDR3 runs from the conserved cysteine through the conserved F or W. A D gene is named only where the DNA matches it firmly. The size field is filled for only some rows; it gives once, few, many or a size class.

size: -
V: TRBV7-9
J: TRBJ2-7
D: -
CDR3: CASSFGTTQYEQYF
DNA: TGTGCCAGCAGCTTCGGTACAACCCAGTACGAGCAGTACTTC

size: -
V: TRBV6-1
J: TRBJ1-2
D: -
CDR3: CASSELGGTYTF
DNA: TGTGCCAGCAGTGAACTAGGGGGGACCTACACCTTC

size: once
V: TRBV5-6
J: TRBJ2-5
D: -
CDR3: CASSFLGAGGETQYF
DNA: TGTGCCAGCAGCTTTTTGGGGGCTGGAGGGGAGACCCAGTACTTC

size: -
V: TRBV7-3
J: TRBJ2-3
D: -
CDR3: CASSLLGRSTDTQYF
DNA: TGTGCCAGCAGCTTACTCGGGCGGAGCACAGATACGCAGTATTTT

size: -
V: TRBV19
J: TRBJ1-1
D: -
CDR3: CASSLGRRNTEAFF
DNA: TGTGCCAGTAGTTTGGGCAGGAGGAACACTGAAGCTTTCTTT

size: -
V: TRBV4-3
J: TRBJ2-5
D: -
CDR3: CASSQDGGETQYF
DNA: TGCGCCAGCAGCCAAGATGGGGGGGAGACCCAGTACTTC

size: -
V: TRBV7-2
J: TRBJ1-5
D: -
CDR3: CASSASSNQPQHF
DNA: TGTGCCAGCAGCGCCAGCAGCAATCAGCCCCAGCATTTT

size: -
V: TRBV5-1
J: TRBJ2-3
D: TRBD1
CDR3: CASSHGQEADTQYF
DNA: TGCGCCAGCAGCCACGGACAGGAGGCAGATACGCAGTATTTT

size: -
V: TRBV27
J: TRBJ2-7
D: -
CDR3: CASSLGPGREQYF
DNA: TGTGCCAGCAGTTTAGGGCCGGGGCGCGAGCAGTACTTC

size: -
V: TRBV21-1
J: TRBJ2-1
D: -
CDR3: CANQPGQFF
DNA: TGTGCCAACCAACCGGGGCAGTTCTTC

size: -
V: TRBV4-2
J: TRBJ2-1
D: -
CDR3: CASSQVVGQYNEQFF
DNA: TGTGCCAGCAGCCAAGTTGTCGGTCAGTACAATGAGCAGTTCTTC

size: -
V: TRBV6-5
J: TRBJ1-1
D: -
CDR3: CASSKRGIGEAFF
DNA: TGTGCCAGCAGTAAGAGGGGGATTGGTGAAGCTTTCTTT

size: few
V: TRBV5-1
J: TRBJ1-1
D: -
CDR3: CASSSLTVNTEAFF
DNA: TGCGCCAGCAGCAGCCTGACAGTGAACACTGAAGCTTTCTTT

size: -
V: TRBV2
J: TRBJ1-2
D: -
CDR3: CASSGQALNYGYTF
DNA: TGTGCCAGCAGTGGTCAGGCGCTCAACTATGGCTACACCTTC

size: once
V: TRBV4-2
J: TRBJ1-4
D: TRBD1
CDR3: CASSQVMGQNEKLFF
DNA: TGTGCCAGCAGCCAAGTTATGGGACAGAATGAAAAACTGTTTTTT

size: once
V: TRBV7-8
J: TRBJ2-4
D: -
CDR3: CASSPSRTIPGKNIQYF
DNA: TGTGCCAGCAGCCCCAGCCGGACCATACCTGGCAAAAACATTCAGTACTTC

size: -
V: TRBV9
J: TRBJ2-5
D: -
CDR3: CASSVGPLKETQYF
DNA: TGTGCCAGCAGCGTAGGACCCCTAAAAGAGACCCAGTACTTC

size: -
V: TRBV18
J: TRBJ2-3
D: TRBD1
CDR3: CASIHFRGRPDTQYF
DNA: TGTGCCAGCATTCACTTTAGGGGGCGTCCAGATACGCAGTATTTT

size: -
V: TRBV7-9
J: TRBJ1-5
D: TRBD1
CDR3: CASSQGVGNQPQHF
DNA: TGTGCCAGCAGCCAGGGGGTGGGGAATCAGCCCCAGCATTTT

size: -
V: TRBV11-3
J: TRBJ2-5
D: TRBD2
CDR3: CASSRGLAGAHQETQYF
DNA: TGTGCCAGCAGCCGGGGACTAGCGGGAGCCCACCAAGAGACCCAGTACTTC

size: -
V: TRBV6-1
J: TRBJ1-2
D: TRBD1
CDR3: CASTRDRGTLGYTF
DNA: TGTGCCAGCACCCGGGACAGGGGCACCCTTGGCTACACCTTC

size: once
V: TRBV19
J: TRBJ2-1
D: -
CDR3: CASSKGNNEQFF
DNA: TGTGCCAGTAGTAAAGGTAACAATGAGCAGTTCTTC

size: -
V: TRBV19
J: TRBJ2-5
D: TRBD1
CDR3: CASRGTGMGETQYF
DNA: TGTGCCAGTCGGGGGACAGGGATGGGAGAGACCCAGTACTTC

size: -
V: TRBV28
J: TRBJ2-7
D: -
CDR3: CASSPITGWENEQYF
DNA: TGTGCCAGCAGTCCGATAACAGGGTGGGAAAACGAGCAGTACTTC

size: few
V: TRBV7-6
J: TRBJ2-2
D: -
CDR3: CASSLAPTRARPGELFF
DNA: TGTGCCAGCAGCTTAGCCCCCACGAGGGCGCGGCCCGGGGAGCTGTTTTTT

size: -
V: TRBV11-2
J: TRBJ2-7
D: -
CDR3: CASNRNRVTSYEQYF
DNA: TGTGCCAGCAACCGGAACAGGGTAACCTCCTACGAGCAGTACTTC

size: -
V: TRBV4-3
J: TRBJ1-5
D: -
CDR3: CASSQGLNSNQPQHF
DNA: TGCGCCAGCAGCCAAGGCCTAAATAGCAATCAGCCCCAGCATTTT